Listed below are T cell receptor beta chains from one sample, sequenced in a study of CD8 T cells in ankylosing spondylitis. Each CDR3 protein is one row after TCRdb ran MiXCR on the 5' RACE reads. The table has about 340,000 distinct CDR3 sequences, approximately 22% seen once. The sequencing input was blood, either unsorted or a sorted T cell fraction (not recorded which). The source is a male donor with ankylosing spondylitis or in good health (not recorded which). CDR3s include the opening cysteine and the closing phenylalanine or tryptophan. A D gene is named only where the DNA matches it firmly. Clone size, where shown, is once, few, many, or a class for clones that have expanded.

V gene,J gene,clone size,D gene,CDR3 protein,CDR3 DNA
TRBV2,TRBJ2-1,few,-,CASTPLWGAGSSYNEQFF,TGTGCCAGCACCCCCCTCTGGGGGGCGGGTAGCTCCTACAATGAGCAGTTCTTC
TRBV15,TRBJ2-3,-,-,CATSSLPRSSSTDTQYF,TGTGCCACCAGCAGCCTACCCCGATCTTCTAGCACAGATACGCAGTATTTT
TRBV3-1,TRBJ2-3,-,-,CASRGLSGTQYF,TGTGCCAGCAGAGGACTCTCCGGAACGCAGTATTTT
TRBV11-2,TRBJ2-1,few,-,CATRTGYYNEQFF,TGTGCCACCCGAACAGGGTATTACAATGAGCAGTTCTTC
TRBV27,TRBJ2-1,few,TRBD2,CASSPPSGGPYNEQFF,TGTGCCAGCAGTCCACCTAGCGGGGGACCCTACAATGAGCAGTTCTTC
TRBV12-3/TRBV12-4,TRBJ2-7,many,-,CASSPIPGLDHEQYF,TGTGCCAGCAGTCCCATTCCAGGACTGGACCACGAGCAGTACTTC
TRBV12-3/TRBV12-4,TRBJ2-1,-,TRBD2,CASSFPSGGANEQFF,TGTGCCAGCAGTTTCCCTAGCGGGGGGGCCAATGAGCAGTTCTTC
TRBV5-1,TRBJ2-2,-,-,CASSLESGLVNTGELFF,TGCGCCAGCAGCTTGGAATCGGGATTAGTCAACACCGGGGAGCTGTTTTTT
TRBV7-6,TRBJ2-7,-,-,CASSFGPPYEQYF,TGTGCCAGCAGCTTTGGCCCACCCTACGAGCAGTACTTC
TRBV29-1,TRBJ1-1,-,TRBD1,CSVQRGTGRDTEAFF,TGCAGCGTACAACGTGGGACAGGGCGTGACACTGAAGCTTTCTTT